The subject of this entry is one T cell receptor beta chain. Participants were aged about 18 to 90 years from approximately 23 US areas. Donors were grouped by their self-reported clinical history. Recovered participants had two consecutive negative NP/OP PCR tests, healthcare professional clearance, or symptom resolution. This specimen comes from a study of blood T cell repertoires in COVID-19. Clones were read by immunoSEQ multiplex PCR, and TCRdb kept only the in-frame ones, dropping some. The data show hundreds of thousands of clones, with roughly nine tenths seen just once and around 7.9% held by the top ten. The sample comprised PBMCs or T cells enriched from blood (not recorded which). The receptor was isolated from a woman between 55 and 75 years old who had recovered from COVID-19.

The CDR3 nucleotides read TGTGCCAGCACACGCGATGAGCAGTTCTTC. Its translation: CASTRDEQFF. The gene calls are TRBV28 and TRBJ2-1; D is ambiguous. The CDR3 consists of 10 residues. The V and J ends lost 7 bases and 8 bases respectively, with 6 bases between them. The V gene's germline CDR1 is MDHEN and CDR2 SYDVKM.